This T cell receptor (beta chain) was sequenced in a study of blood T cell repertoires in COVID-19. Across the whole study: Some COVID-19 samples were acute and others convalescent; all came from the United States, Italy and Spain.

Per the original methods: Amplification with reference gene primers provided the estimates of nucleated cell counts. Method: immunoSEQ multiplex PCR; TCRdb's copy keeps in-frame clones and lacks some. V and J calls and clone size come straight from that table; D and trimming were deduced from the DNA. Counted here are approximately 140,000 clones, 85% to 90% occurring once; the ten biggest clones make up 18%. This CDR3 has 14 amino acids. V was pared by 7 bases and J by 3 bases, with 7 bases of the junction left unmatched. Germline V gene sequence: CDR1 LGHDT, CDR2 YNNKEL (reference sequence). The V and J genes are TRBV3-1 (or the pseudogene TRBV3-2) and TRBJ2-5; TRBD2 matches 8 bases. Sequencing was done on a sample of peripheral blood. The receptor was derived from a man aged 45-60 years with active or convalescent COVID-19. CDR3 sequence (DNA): TGTGCCAGCACCCTGGGACTAGAAAAAGAGACCCAGTACTTC. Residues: CASTLGLEKETQYF.